A single sample is the source of the 9 T cell receptor beta chains below, sequenced in a study of T cell repertoires in cytomegalovirus infection. TCRdb processed the reads anew with MiXCR; each CDR3 protein has one entry. Among around 450,000 distinct CDR3 sequences listed, approximately 11% were seen once. Source material: PBMCs. Every receptor here comes from a human donor in good health (CMV status not recorded). Some clones in this sample may be carry-over from other donors' samples.

This clonotype came up a few times. The chain joins TRBV7-9 to TRBJ2-5, with TRBD2 identical over 12 bases. Per the germline V gene, CDR1 is SEHNR and CDR2 is FQNEAQ (reference sequence). The CDR3 is made up of 17 amino acids. Trimming removed 3 bases from V and 0 bases from J; junction bases left unmatched: 5. The CDR3 DNA reads as TGTGCCAGCAGCTTGACTAGCGGGGGTCCGTACCAAGAGACCCAGTACTTC. This sequence encodes CASSLTSGGPYQETQYF.

This clonotype was detected only a few times. The J gene is TRBJ2-7, the V gene TRBV19; TRBD1 matches 10 bases. V gave up 6 bases and J gave up 0 bases; unmatched junction bases: 8. There are 16 residues in the CDR3. Looked up from germline, CDR1 is LNHDA and CDR2 is SQIVND (reference sequence). CDR3 DNA sequence: TGTGCCAGTAGCTCCTCCGGGACAGGGGCCTCCTACGAGCAGTACTTC. Translation: CASSSSGTGASYEQYF.

This clonotype was counted a few times. This chain links TRBV5-5 with TRBJ2-4, with D uncertain. Germline-derived CDR1 and CDR2 are SGHKS and YYEKEE (reference sequence). The CDR3 extends over 17 amino acids. Trimming stripped 6 bases from V and 0 bases from J, with 19 bases between. The CDR3: CASTTWSGSLAKNIQYF. CDR3 coding DNA: TGTGCCAGCACCACTTGGTCTGGCAGCCTAGCCAAAAACATTCAGTACTTC. The full variable domain, in which reference TRBV5-5 and TRBJ2-4 provide the parts outside the CDR3, is DAGVTQSPTHLIKTRGQQVTLRCSPISGHKSVSWYQQVLGQGPQFIFQYYEKEERGRGNFPDRFSARQFPNYSSELNVNALLLGDSALYLCASTTWSGSLAKNIQYFGAGTRLSVL.

In this sample, this clonotype turned up many times. This rearrangement joins TRBV11-2 to TRBJ2-1; D remains ambiguous. The germline V gene has CDR1 SGHAT and CDR2 FQNNGV. Trimming cost V 2 bases and J 6 bases, with 2 bases left between them. CDR3 length: 11 amino acids. The CDR3 region is CASSLINEQFF. CDR3 nucleotides: TGTGCCAGCAGCTTAATCAATGAGCAGTTCTTC.

This clonotype was counted a few times. The chain joins TRBV29-1 to TRBJ2-3; 7 bases are shared with TRBD2. Germline V gene sequence: CDR1 SQVTM, CDR2 ANQGSEA. CDR3 length equals 14 residues. Trimming cost V 4 bases and J 1 base; bases outside gene matches: 5. The chain's CDR3 is CSVGTSSGTDTQYF. Here the CDR3 DNA reads TGCAGCGTTGGGACTAGTTCCGGCACAGATACGCAGTATTTT.

The chain has TRBV3-1 and TRBJ2-1; TRBD1 matches 7 bases. The CDR3 length is 15 residues. The V gene's germline CDR1 is LGHDT and CDR2 YNNKEL (reference sequence). J lost 6 bases, V lost 0 bases, and 5 bases had no gene match. Here the CDR3 DNA reads TGTGCCAGCAGCCAAGATGGGGCAGGGGGCAATGAGCAGTTCTTC. It specifies CASSQDGAGGNEQFF.

This clonotype was recorded many times. Just one base apart from a much larger clone, this may be a read error. The gene calls are TRBV7-7 and TRBJ2-1, with 11 bases that match TRBD2. There are 15 residues in the CDR3. Germline CDR1 and CDR2: SSHAT and FNYEAQ (reference sequence). J gave up 3 bases and V 6 bases, and 4 bases lay outside the gene matches. DNA for the CDR3: TGTGCCAGCAGTTTTGGACTAGCGGGCTACAATGAGCAGTTCTTC. This sequence encodes CASSFGLAGYNEQFF.

The chain couples TRBV5-1 to TRBJ2-2; 7 bases agree with TRBD1. CDR3 length: 16 amino acids. Germline CDR1 SGHRS, CDR2 YFSETQ. The V and J ends lost 3 bases and 6 bases, in that order; junction bases with no gene match: 11. The CDR3 is CASSSGQTSTAGELFF. In DNA, the CDR3 is TGCGCCAGCAGCTCGGGACAGACCTCGACGGCCGGGGAGCTGTTTTTT.

V is TRBV27 and J is TRBJ1-1, with D unclear. This CDR3 comprises 15 residues. Per the germline V gene, CDR1 is MNHEY and CDR2 is SMNVEV (reference sequence). V dropped 6 bases and J dropped 1 base, with 15 bases sitting between them. CDR3 sequence (DNA): TGTGCCAGCAGCACGAGAGCGGACGGGAACACTGAAGCTTTCTTT. Translating gives CASSTRADGNTEAFF.